The source of this T cell receptor beta chain is a study of blood T cell repertoires in COVID-19. Across the whole study: Spain, Italy and the United States supplied samples that represented acute and convalescent COVID-19. In each case, the material was cDNA or gDNA derived from T cells, B-cell-depleted T cells, or PBMCs.

Per germline, CDR1 SGHTA and CDR2 FQGNSA. Deletions cut 5 bases from V and 7 bases from J, with 18 bases between. CDR3 length equals 15 residues. In the original processing: By means of reference gene primer amplification, nucleated cell counts were estimated. Profiled with immunoSEQ multiplex PCR; TCRdb holds only in-frame clones, not every one. V and J calls and clone size are given by that table; D and trimming were obtained from the DNA. Of 120,000 to 150,000 clones listed, roughly 78% are singletons. The chain couples TRBV7-2 to TRBJ2-1; D possibly corresponds to TRBD1 (6 bases). The clonotype was recovered from a human donor with acute or convalescent COVID-19. The donor label of this sample is uncertain. Sequencing input: peripheral blood. The CDR3 protein is CASSPIGARGNEQFF. The CDR3 DNA is TGTGCCAGCAGCCCGATTGGGGCAAGGGGGAATGAGCAGTTCTTC. The whole variable domain, filled in from reference TRBV7-2 and TRBJ2-1, reads GAGVSQSPSNKVTEKGKDVELRCDPISGHTALYWYRQSLGQGLEFLIYFQGNSAPDKSGLPSDRFSAERTGGSVSTLTIQRTQQEDSAVYLCASSPIGARGNEQFFGPGTRLTVL.